This TCR beta chain was identified during a study of OX40 agonist ivuxolimab in advanced cancers. Across the whole study: Prior therapy, whether anti-PD-1, anti-PD-L1 or anti-CTLA-4, was allowed, and approximately 37% had some. Study outcomes and limitations: Clonal expansion by week 6 occurred in CD4+ and CD8+ blood T cells (at 0.1 to 3.0 mg/kg).

To note about this clone: Antigen unknown.

V shed 4 bases and J shed 4 bases, with 17 bases lying between them. Germline CDR1 GTSNPN, CDR2 SVGIG (reference sequence). The CDR3 sequence is 15 residues long. TCRdb's table, derived via immunoSEQ multiplex PCR, lists solely in-frame clones and lacks some. The profile shows approximately 100,000 clones, roughly 90% of them singletons. The clonotype comes from an adult with an advanced solid tumor such as melanoma, head and neck, liver or kidney cancer. Sequencing used CD4+ or CD8+ T cells sorted from blood, obtained in a trial of the OX40 agonist ivuxolimab. The rearrangement uses TRBV30 and TRBJ1-3, with D maybe TRBD1 (6 bases). The DNA of the CDR3 is TGTGCCTGGACCCCCAAGACTCAGGGGGGAAACACCATATATTTT. Protein product: CAWTPKTQGGNTIYF.